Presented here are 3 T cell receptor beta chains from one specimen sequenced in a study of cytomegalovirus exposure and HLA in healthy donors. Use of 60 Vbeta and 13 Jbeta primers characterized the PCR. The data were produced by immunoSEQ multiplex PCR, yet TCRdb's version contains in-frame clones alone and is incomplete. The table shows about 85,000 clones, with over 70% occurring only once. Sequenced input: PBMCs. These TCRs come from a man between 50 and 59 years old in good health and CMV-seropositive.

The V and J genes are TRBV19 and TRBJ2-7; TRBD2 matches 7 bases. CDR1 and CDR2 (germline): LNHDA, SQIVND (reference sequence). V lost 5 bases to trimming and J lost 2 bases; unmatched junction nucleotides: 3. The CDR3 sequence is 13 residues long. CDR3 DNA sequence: TGTGCCAGTAGTTCGGCGGGGGCCTACGAGCAGTACTTC. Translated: CASSSAGAYEQYF.

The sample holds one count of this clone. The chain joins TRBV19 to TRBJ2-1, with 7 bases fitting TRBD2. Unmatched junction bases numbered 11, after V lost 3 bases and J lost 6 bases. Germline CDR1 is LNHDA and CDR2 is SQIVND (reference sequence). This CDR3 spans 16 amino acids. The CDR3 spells CASSMGSGLAVNEQFF. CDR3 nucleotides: TGTGCCAGTAGTATGGGTTCTGGTCTAGCGGTCAATGAGCAGTTCTTC.

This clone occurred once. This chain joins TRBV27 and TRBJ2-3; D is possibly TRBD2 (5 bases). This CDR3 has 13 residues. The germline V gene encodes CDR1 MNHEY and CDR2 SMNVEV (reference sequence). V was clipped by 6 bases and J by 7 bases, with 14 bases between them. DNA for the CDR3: TGTGCCAGCAGACCCTCCTCGGGGTATACGCAGTATTTT. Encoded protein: CASRPSSGYTQYF.